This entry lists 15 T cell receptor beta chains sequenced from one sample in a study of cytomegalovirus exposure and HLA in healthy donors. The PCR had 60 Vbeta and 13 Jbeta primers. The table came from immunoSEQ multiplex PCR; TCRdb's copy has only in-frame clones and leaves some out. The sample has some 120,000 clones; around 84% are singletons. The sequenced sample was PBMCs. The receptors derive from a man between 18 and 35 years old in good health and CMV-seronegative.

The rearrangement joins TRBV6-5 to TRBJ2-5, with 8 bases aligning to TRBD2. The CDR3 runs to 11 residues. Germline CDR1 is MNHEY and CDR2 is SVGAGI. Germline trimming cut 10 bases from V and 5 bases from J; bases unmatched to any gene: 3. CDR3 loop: CATTGGETQYF. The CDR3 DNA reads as TGTGCCACCACGGGGGGGGAGACCCAGTACTTC.

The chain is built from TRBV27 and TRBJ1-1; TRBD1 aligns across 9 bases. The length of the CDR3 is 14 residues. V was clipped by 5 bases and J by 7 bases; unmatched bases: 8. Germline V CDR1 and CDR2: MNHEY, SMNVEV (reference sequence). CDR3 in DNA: TGTGCCAGCAGTCACAGACAGGGGGTAGGTGAAGCTTTCTTT. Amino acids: CASSHRQGVGEAFF.

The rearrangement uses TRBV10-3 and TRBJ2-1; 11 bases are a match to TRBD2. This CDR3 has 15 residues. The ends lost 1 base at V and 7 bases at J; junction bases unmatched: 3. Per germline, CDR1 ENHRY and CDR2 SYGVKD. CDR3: CAISELGLAVNEQFF. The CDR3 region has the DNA TGTGCCATCAGTGAGTTGGGACTAGCGGTTAATGAGCAGTTCTTC.

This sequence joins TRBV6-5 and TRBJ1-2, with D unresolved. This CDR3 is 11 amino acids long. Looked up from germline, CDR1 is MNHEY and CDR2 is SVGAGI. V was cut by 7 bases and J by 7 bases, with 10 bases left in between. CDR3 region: CASTFPSGYTF. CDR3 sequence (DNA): TGTGCCAGCACTTTCCCCAGTGGCTACACCTTC.

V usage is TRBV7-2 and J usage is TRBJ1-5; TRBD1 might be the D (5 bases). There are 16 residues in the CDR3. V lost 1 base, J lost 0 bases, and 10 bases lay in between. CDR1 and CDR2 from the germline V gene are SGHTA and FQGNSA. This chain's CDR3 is CASSLDGGGSNQPQHF. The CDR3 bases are TGTGCCAGCAGCTTAGACGGGGGGGGTAGCAATCAGCCCCAGCATTTT.

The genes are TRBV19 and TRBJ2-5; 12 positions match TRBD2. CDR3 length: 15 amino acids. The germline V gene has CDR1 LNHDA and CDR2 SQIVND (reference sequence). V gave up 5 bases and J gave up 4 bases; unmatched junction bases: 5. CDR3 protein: CASSVRLAGAETQYF. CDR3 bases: TGTGCCAGTAGTGTCCGACTAGCGGGGGCAGAGACCCAGTACTTC.

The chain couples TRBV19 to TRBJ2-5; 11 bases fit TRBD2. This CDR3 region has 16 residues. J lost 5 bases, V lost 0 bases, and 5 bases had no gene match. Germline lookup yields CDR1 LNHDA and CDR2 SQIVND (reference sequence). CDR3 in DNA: TGTGCCAGTAGTATAGAGGTAGCGGGGGGGCTTGAGACCCAGTACTTC. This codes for CASSIEVAGGLETQYF.

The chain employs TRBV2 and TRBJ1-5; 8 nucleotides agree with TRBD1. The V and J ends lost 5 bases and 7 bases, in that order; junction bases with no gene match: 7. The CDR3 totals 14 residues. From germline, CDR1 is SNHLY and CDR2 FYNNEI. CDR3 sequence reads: CASSRTGLSQPQHF. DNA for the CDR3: TGTGCCAGCAGTCGGACAGGGCTGTCGCAGCCCCAGCATTTT.

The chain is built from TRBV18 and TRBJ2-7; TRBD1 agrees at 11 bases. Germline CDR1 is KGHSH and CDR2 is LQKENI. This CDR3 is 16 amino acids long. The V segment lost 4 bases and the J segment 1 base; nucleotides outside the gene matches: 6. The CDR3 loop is CASSHGQGADSYEQYF. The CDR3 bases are TGTGCCAGCTCACATGGACAGGGGGCAGATTCCTACGAGCAGTACTTC.

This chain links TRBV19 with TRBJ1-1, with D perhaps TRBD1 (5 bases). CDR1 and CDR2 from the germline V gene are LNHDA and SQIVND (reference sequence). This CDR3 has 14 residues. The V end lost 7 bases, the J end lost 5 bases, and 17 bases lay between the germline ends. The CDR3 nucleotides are TGTGCCAGTACCAGTAGAAGGGGCATAACTGAAGCTTTCTTT. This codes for CASTSRRGITEAFF.

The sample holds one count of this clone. The CDR3 DNA sequence: TGTGCCAGTAGTAAGGGACACCTGAACACTGAAGCTTTCTTT. The encoded protein is CASSKGHLNTEAFF. The chain recombines TRBV19 with TRBJ1-1, with D maybe TRBD1 (6 bases). This CDR3 is built from 14 residues. Germline lookup yields CDR1 LNHDA and CDR2 SQIVND (reference sequence). Trimming stripped 4 bases from V and 0 bases from J, with 9 bases between.

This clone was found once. For the CDR3, the DNA is TGTGCCACCAGCAGAGACACAGGGCTTAATGAAAAACTGTTTTTT. It codes for CATSRDTGLNEKLFF. The chain uses TRBV15 and TRBJ1-4, with D possibly TRBD1 on 6 matching bases. V was clipped by 0 bases and J by 4 bases, with 9 bases between them. The length of the CDR3 is 15 residues. Germline-derived CDR1 and CDR2 are LNHNV and YYDKDF (reference sequence).

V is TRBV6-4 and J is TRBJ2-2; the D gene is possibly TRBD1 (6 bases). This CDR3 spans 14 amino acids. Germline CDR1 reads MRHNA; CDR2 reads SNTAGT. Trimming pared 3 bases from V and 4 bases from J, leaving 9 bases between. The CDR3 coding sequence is TGTGCCAGCAGTGAAGGGACAAGCACCGGGGAGCTGTTTTTT. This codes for CASSEGTSTGELFF.

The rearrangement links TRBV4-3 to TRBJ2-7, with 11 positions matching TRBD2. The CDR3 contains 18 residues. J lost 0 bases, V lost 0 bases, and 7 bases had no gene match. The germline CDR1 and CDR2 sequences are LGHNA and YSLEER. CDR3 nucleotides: TGCGCCAGCAGCCAAGAGTGGGGGACTAGCGGCTACTCCTACGAGCAGTACTTC. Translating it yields CASSQEWGTSGYSYEQYF.

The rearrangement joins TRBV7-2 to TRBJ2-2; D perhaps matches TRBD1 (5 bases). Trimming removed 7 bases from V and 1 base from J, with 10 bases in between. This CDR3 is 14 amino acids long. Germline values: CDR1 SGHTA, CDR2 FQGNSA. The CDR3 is CASTWGGNTGELFF. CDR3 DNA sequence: TGTGCCAGCACCTGGGGCGGGAACACCGGGGAGCTGTTTTTT.